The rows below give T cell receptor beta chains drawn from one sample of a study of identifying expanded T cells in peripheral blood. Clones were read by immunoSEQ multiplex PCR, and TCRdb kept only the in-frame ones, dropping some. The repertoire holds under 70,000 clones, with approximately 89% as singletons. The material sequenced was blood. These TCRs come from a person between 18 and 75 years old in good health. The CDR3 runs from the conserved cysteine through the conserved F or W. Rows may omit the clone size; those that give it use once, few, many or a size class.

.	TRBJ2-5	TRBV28	CASSPQETQYF
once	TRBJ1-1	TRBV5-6	CASSAVRATEAFF
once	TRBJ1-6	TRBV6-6	CASSAQGDSPLHF
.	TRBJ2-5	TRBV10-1	CASSGNREETQYF
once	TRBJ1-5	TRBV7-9	CASSPGDRFNQPQHF
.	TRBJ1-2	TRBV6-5	CASTTPGLGYGYTF
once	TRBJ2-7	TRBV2	CASASRGSYEQYF
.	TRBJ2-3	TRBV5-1	CASSLGLVRDTQYF
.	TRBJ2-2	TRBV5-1	CASQLGRGAGNTGELFF
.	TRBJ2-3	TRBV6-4	CASSGSGGGDTQYF
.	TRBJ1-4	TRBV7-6	CASSFRGANEKLFF
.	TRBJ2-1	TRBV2	CASSDLGRLNEQFF
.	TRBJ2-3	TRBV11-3	CASSSRDTWDGTDTQYF
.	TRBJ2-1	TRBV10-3	CAISLAGSYNEQFF
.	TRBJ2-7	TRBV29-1	CSAVGGGYEQYF
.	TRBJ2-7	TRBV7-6	CASSFGPTSYEQYF
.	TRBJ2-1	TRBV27	CASSLSSAGGSANEQFF
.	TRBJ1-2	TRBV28	CASSASWGGYTF
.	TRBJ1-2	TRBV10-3	CAISGGQGRDGYTF
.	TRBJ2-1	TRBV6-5	CASRRDSEQFF
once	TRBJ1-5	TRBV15	CATSSRTHRGNQPQHF
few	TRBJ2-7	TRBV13	CASSLGASVAYEQYF
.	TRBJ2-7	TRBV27	CASSLYRARNYEQYF
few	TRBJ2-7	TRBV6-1	CASSDPGAVPRNEQYF
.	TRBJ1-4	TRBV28	CASSFVSATNEKLFF